This T cell receptor (beta chain) was identified during a study of T cell repertoires in cytomegalovirus infection. TCRdb itself ran the reads through MiXCR, one entry per CDR3 protein. The sample contains about 260,000 distinct CDR3 sequences, roughly 15% of which appear only once. This clonotype was counted between two and nine times. Its antigen is not identified. Study observations and caveats: Dominating the ex vivo response were HLA-C-restricted CMV-specific TCR beta clonotypes. The study identified carriers of CMV plus the relevant HLA from cumulative public TCR beta family frequency.

The sequenced sample consisted of PBMCs. The receptor's source is a human donor in good health (CMV status not recorded). Some clones in this sample may be carry-over from other donors' samples.

CDR3 coding DNA: TGCGCCAGCAGTCAATCTTACAGGGGGGCCTACAATGAGCAGTTCTTC. This gives the protein CASSQSYRGAYNEQFF. The V gene is TRBV23-1, the J gene TRBJ2-1; the match to TRBD1 covers 8 bases. TRBV23-1 carries the ORF label, with uncertain function. V gave up 0 bases and J gave up 2 bases; unmatched junction bases: 3. There are 16 residues in the CDR3.